The 25 T cell receptor beta chains presented below share a single source sample, sequenced in a study of coeliac disease. Sequencing was performed with immunoSEQ multiplex PCR; in TCRdb, only in-frame clones are kept and a portion is missing. This table holds around 9,000 clones, under 70% found once. The sequencing input was lamina propria lymphocytes from the gut. The receptor source for this set is a woman between 55 and 75 years old with celiac disease.

The chain couples TRBV12-1 to TRBJ1-5; the D call in the table, TRBD1, was not verified against the DNA. TRBV12-1 constitutes a pseudogene. The CDR3 is made up of 15 amino acids. CDR3 coding DNA: TGTGCCAGCAGCTTTGAAGGCAGGCTCAATCAGCCCCAGCATTTT. Translating gives CASSFEGRLNQPQHF.

V and J are TRBV4-3 and TRBJ1-6; 10 nucleotides line up with TRBD1. Trimming removed 3 bases from V and 7 bases from J; junction bases left unmatched: 3. The CDR3 runs to 15 residues. Germline values: CDR1 LGHNA, CDR2 YSLEER. The CDR3 region is CASSHLTGGNSPLHF. The DNA for the CDR3 is TGCGCCAGCAGCCACCTGACAGGGGGCAATTCACCCCTCCACTTT.

J is TRBJ2-1 and V is TRBV5-4; 15 bases map to TRBD2. Per germline, CDR1 SGHNT and CDR2 YYREEE (reference sequence). The CDR3 consists of 17 residues. The V segment lost 4 bases and the J segment 8 bases; nucleotides outside the gene matches: 10. In DNA form, the CDR3 reads TGTGCCAGCAGCCCAAACGGAGGACTAGCGGGGGGGGATGAGCAGTTCTTC. Protein sequence: CASSPNGGLAGGDEQFF.

The rearrangement joins TRBV13 to TRBJ2-7; tentative D call: TRBD1 (6 bases). The CDR3 sequence is 16 residues long. The germline V and J ends were trimmed by 5 bases and 3 bases, with 20 bases remaining between them. Germline V CDR1 and CDR2: PRHDT, FYEKMQ (reference sequence). The CDR3 nucleotides are TGTGCCAGCAGCCGAGCTGGGGGAAAAGGGGGCTACGAGCAGTACTTC. This encodes CASSRAGGKGGYEQYF.

This clone was found once. The V gene is TRBV15, the J gene TRBJ2-5, with D unresolved. V gave up 3 bases and J gave up 1 base, with 12 bases separating them. Germline V gives CDR1 LNHNV, CDR2 YYDKDF (reference sequence). The CDR3 extends over 15 amino acids. CDR3 nucleotide sequence: TGTGCCACCAGCAGGTCCCTAGAGGTCCAAGAGACCCAGTACTTC. Protein product: CATSRSLEVQETQYF.

The V call is TRBV19, the J call TRBJ2-2, with a possible D match to TRBD1 (6 bases). Germline V CDR1 and CDR2: LNHDA, SQIVND (reference sequence). The ends were cut back, 5 bases at V and 0 bases at J, with 7 bases in the middle. This CDR3 is 14 amino acids long. CDR3 amino acids: CASSWTANTGELFF. CDR3 DNA sequence: TGTGCCAGTAGTTGGACAGCGAACACCGGGGAGCTGTTTTTT. Drawing the rest from reference TRBV19 and TRBJ2-2, the complete variable domain is DGGITQSPKYLFRKEGQNVTLSCEQNLNHDAMYWYRQDPGQGLRLIYYSQIVNDFQKGDIAEGYSVSREKKESFPLTVTSAQKNPTAFYLCASSWTANTGELFFGEGSRLTVL.

V is TRBV7-9 and J is TRBJ2-3, with D tentatively TRBD2 (5 bases). The CDR3 sequence is 14 residues long. Trimming shortened V by 4 bases and J by 2 bases, and 10 bases separated the two germline ends. CDR1 is SEHNR, CDR2 FQNEAQ, per germline (reference sequence). The CDR3 coding sequence is TGTGCCAGCAGCTACCCAGGACTCACAGATACGCAGTATTTT. It codes for CASSYPGLTDTQYF. Full variable domain (missing parts from reference TRBV7-9 and TRBJ2-3): DTGVSQNPRHKITKRGQNVTFRCDPISEHNRLYWYRQTLGQGPEFLTYFQNEAQLEKSRLLSDRFSAERPKGSFSTLEIQRTEQGDSAMYLCASSYPGLTDTQYFGPGTRLTVL.

This clone showed up just once. The chain carries TRBV2 and TRBJ2-7; D ambiguous. Germline V CDR1 and CDR2: SNHLY, FYNNEI. There are 13 residues in the CDR3. V shed 3 bases and J shed 0 bases, with 6 bases lying between them. The CDR3 region has the DNA TGTGCCAGCAGTGACAGGTACTCCTACGAGCAGTACTTC. Translated, it gives CASSDRYSYEQYF.

The chain joins TRBV5-4 to TRBJ2-5; tentative D call: TRBD1 (5 bases). The J call may be mistaken, given a closer DNA end match to TRBJ2-7. Per the germline V gene, CDR1 is SGHNT and CDR2 is YYREEE (reference sequence). The CDR3 consists of 15 residues. CDR3 sequence: CASSLAGQGEDEQYF. The CDR3 DNA follows: TGTGCCAGCAGCTTGGCCGGTCAGGGCGAGGACGAGCAGTACTTC.

V and J are TRBV5-1 and TRBJ2-7; D is perhaps TRBD1 (6 bases). From germline, CDR1 is SGHRS and CDR2 YFSETQ. The CDR3 totals 13 residues. Deletions cut 4 bases from V and 3 bases from J, with 11 bases between. CDR3 in amino acids: CASSHPDSYEQYF. The DNA for the CDR3 is TGCGCCAGCAGCCACCCGGACAGCTACGAGCAGTACTTC.

This clone was seen only a few times. This chain uses TRBV27 with TRBJ2-1; 7 nucleotides align to TRBD2. Germline values: CDR1 MNHEY, CDR2 SMNVEV (reference sequence). V lost 4 bases to trimming and J lost 6 bases; unmatched junction nucleotides: 9. CDR3 size: 15 residues. The CDR3 DNA reads TGTGCCAGCAGTTCCTTTAGCGGGTTAGGCAATGAGCAGTTCTTC. It translates to CASSSFSGLGNEQFF.

This clone was observed a few times. The chain has TRBV5-1 and TRBJ2-7; possible D gene TRBD1, 6 bases. V dropped 4 bases and J dropped 6 bases, with 17 bases sitting between them. This CDR3 region has 14 residues. From germline, CDR1 is SGHRS and CDR2 YFSETQ. In DNA, the CDR3 is TGCGCCAGCAGCATGACAGGTGGCGGGCTCGAGCAGTACTTC. It specifies CASSMTGGGLEQYF.

This clone was seen more than once but under ten times. V and J are TRBV9 and TRBJ2-1; 8 bases fit TRBD2. Germline trimming cut 0 bases from V and 4 bases from J; bases unmatched to any gene: 9. The CDR3 spans 17 residues. Germline V lookup: CDR1 SGDLS, CDR2 YYNGEE. CDR3 region: CASSVGGRASGYNEQFF. In DNA, the CDR3 is TGTGCCAGCAGCGTAGGGGGAAGGGCTAGCGGGTACAATGAGCAGTTCTTC.

The J gene is TRBJ2-2, the V gene TRBV27; 12 positions match TRBD2. CDR3 length: 15 amino acids. CDR1 and CDR2 from the germline V gene are MNHEY and SMNVEV (reference sequence). The trim removed 3 bases at V and 4 bases at J, leaving 0 bases unmatched. CDR3 amino acids: CASSLGLAGTGELFF. Here the CDR3 DNA reads TGTGCCAGCAGTTTGGGACTAGCGGGCACCGGGGAGCTGTTTTTT.

The V and J genes are TRBV5-1 and TRBJ2-5, with 8 positions matching TRBD2. J lost 2 bases, V lost 1 base, and 7 bases had no gene match. Germline V gives CDR1 SGHRS, CDR2 YFSETQ. CDR3 length equals 16 residues. CDR3 in amino acids: CASSLSGSVGQETQYF. CDR3 nucleotides: TGCGCCAGCAGCTTGAGCGGGAGTGTGGGGCAAGAGACCCAGTACTTC.

The V call is TRBV11-1, the J call TRBJ2-5; 8 nucleotides line up with TRBD2. V gave up 3 bases and J gave up 0 bases; unmatched junction bases: 6. The CDR3 extends over 16 amino acids. Germline CDR1 SGHAT, CDR2 FQDESV (reference sequence). This chain's CDR3 is CASSLRAGGHQETQYF. The DNA of the CDR3 is TGTGCCAGCAGCTTGAGGGCGGGGGGTCACCAAGAGACCCAGTACTTC.

The CDR3 coding sequence is TGTGCCATCAGTGAGAGGCAGGCCACATACAATGAGCAGTTCTTC. Protein sequence: CAISERQATYNEQFF. The chain uses TRBV10-3 and TRBJ2-1, with D hard to call. V lost 2 bases and J lost 4, with 12 bases in between. Germline V gene lookup returns CDR1 ENHRY and CDR2 SYGVKD. This CDR3 is 15 amino acids long.

In regard to this clone: One end of the junction is discordant with germline, which a read error may explain. The chain recombines TRBV7-7 with TRBJ2-7, with TRBD1 matching over 8 bases. The germline V gene encodes CDR1 SSHAT and CDR2 FNYEAQ (reference sequence). The CDR3 has 15 residues. DNA for the CDR3: TGTGCTAGCAGCTTACGGCAGGGGGCTGGGTACGAGCAGTACTTC. This codes for CASSLRQGAGYEQYF.

This clone was detected only once. The chain recombines TRBV28 with TRBJ1-5; no definite D call. This CDR3 has 15 amino acids. Trimming took off 2 bases at V and 5 bases at J, with 13 bases between the two ends. CDR1 and CDR2 (germline): MDHEN, SYDVKM. CDR3 in amino acids: CASSLTQSLHQPQHF. CDR3 bases: TGTGCCAGCAGTTTAACACAGTCCTTACATCAGCCCCAGCATTTT.

The V and J genes are TRBV18 and TRBJ1-5, with D perhaps TRBD1 (6 bases). CDR3 length: 15 amino acids. V was shortened by 6 bases and J by 2 bases, with 14 bases between the two germline ends. Germline CDR1 KGHSH, CDR2 LQKENI. The CDR3 sequence: CASSPSGVRNQPQHF. The CDR3 DNA reads as TGTGCCAGCTCTCCTTCAGGGGTACGCAATCAGCCCCAGCATTTT.

The J gene is TRBJ2-1, the V gene TRBV7-2, with D maybe TRBD1 (5 bases). CDR1 is SGHTA and CDR2 is FQGNSA in the germline V gene. V was trimmed by 7 bases and J by 5 bases, leaving 18 bases between them. CDR3 length: 15 residues. The CDR3 region has the DNA TGTGCCAGCATCCTAGGGGCAGTGAACCACAATGAGCAGTTCTTC. It codes for CASILGAVNHNEQFF.

The rearrangement uses TRBV18 and TRBJ2-4, with 7 bases aligning to TRBD1. With V trimmed by 3 bases and J by 7 bases, 6 bases remained unmatched. Germline V gene sequence: CDR1 KGHSH, CDR2 LQKENI. There are 14 residues in the CDR3. The DNA for the CDR3 is TGTGCCAGCTCACCGGGGCAGGGGGTCAACATTCAGTACTTC. Amino acid sequence: CASSPGQGVNIQYF.

The chain is built from TRBV29-1 and TRBJ1-2, with 10 bases identical to TRBD1. Germline V gene lookup returns CDR1 SQVTM and CDR2 ANQGSEA. The CDR3 is 13 residues long. Trimming cost V 7 bases and J 2 bases; bases outside gene matches: 4. CDR3 in amino acids: CSAWGQGNYGYTF. CDR3 nucleotides: TGCAGCGCCTGGGGACAGGGGAACTATGGCTACACCTTC. Full variable domain (rest looked up from reference TRBV29-1 and TRBJ1-2): SAVISQKPSRDICQRGTSLTIQCQVDSQVTMMFWYRQQPGQSLTLIATANQGSEATYESGFVIDKFPISRPNLTFSTLTVSNMSPEDSSIYLCSAWGQGNYGYTFGSGTRLTVV.

The DNA for the CDR3 is TGTGCCTGGAGTGTACAGGCCTCCACTGAAGCTTTCTTT. Protein sequence: CAWSVQASTEAFF. J is TRBJ1-1 and V is TRBV30; possible D gene TRBD1, 5 bases. In germline, CDR1 is GTSNPN, CDR2 SVGIG (reference sequence). Trimming took 0 bases from V and 4 from J, leaving 9 bases between them. The CDR3 has 13 amino acids.

The chain links TRBV5-1 to TRBJ2-7; D might be TRBD1 (7 bases). Germline V lookup: CDR1 SGHRS, CDR2 YFSETQ. The CDR3 extends over 15 amino acids. Trimming removed 0 bases at V and 1 base at J, with 11 bases between. CDR3 sequence: CASSLGPGGSYEQYF. The DNA for the CDR3 is TGCGCCAGCAGCTTGGGCCCAGGGGGGTCCTACGAGCAGTACTTC.